This T cell receptor beta chain was observed in a study of T cells in Graves' hyperthyroidism and ophthalmopathy. Study overall: Peripheral blood was secured at the point of initial diagnosis, before any treatment. Whole-study results and caveats: Blood shared most expanded thyroid clonotypes above 0.001. Ophthalmopathy stood apart from stable hyperthyroidism in a 13 V-J model.

From RNA transcripts, TCR beta CDR3 regions were amplified. The HTBI primer set drove a first-round RT-PCR of the TCR CDR3. TCRdb reprocessed the multiplex PCR reads with MiXCR, giving one entry per CDR3 protein. The repertoire includes about 600,000 distinct CDR3 sequences, approximately 16% of them detected once, and less than 3.5% sits in the top ten. The CDR3 has 15 amino acids. V was clipped by 5 bases and J by 1 base, with 14 bases between them. Germline V gene sequence: CDR1 SGHRS, CDR2 YFSETQ. This clonotype was seen repeatedly, ten times or more. Its antigen remains unknown. In the ophthalmopathy cohort, Clinical Activity Score was at least 3, NOSPECS grade at least 4, and duration under 3 months.

Sequencing used blood. V gene TRBV5-1 combines with J gene TRBJ2-3; the D is unclear. The TCR was taken from a woman between 40 and 50 years old with Graves' ophthalmopathy. The CDR3 nucleotides read TGCGCCAGCAGACTAACGTGGGCTGGCACAGATACGCAGTATTTT. Protein sequence: CASRLTWAGTDTQYF.